A single sample is the source of the 11 T cell receptor beta chains below, sequenced in a study of blood T cells in healthy people across ages (dated by TCRdb to between 2014 and 2016). Libraries were prepared through 5' RACE. Sequencing was carried out with an Illumina HiSeq 2500. The second PCR ran for about 6 to 11 cycles and used a J-beta primer mix along with a sample-barcoded 5' primer. TCRdb reprocessed the public reads (quality trimming at Q25 with fastp, clone calling with MiXCR) and kept in-frame beta chains. CDR3 protein sequences are deduplicated, and each keeps its most common genes and DNA. This sample gives a few hundred thousand distinct CDR3 sequences in total; roughly a quarter of them show up just once. The ten biggest clones cover less than 20% of the sample. Sequencing was done on a sample of blood. These receptors all come from a woman aged 70-85 years in good health.

This clonotype was detected only a few times. The rearrangement joins TRBV20-1 to TRBJ2-5; the D is unclear. V lost 6 bases to trimming and J lost 5 bases, with 16 bases between them. From germline, CDR1 is DFQATT and CDR2 SNEGSKA (reference sequence). The CDR3 has 13 residues. The CDR3 DNA reads TGCAGTGCCCCCCCAAGGCAGATTGAGACCCAGTACTTC. It codes for CSAPPRQIETQYF.

The V call is TRBV7-2, the J call TRBJ2-2; D ambiguous. In germline, CDR1 is SGHTA, CDR2 FQGNSA. Trimming removed 1 base from V and 4 bases from J, with 10 bases in between. This CDR3 has 15 residues. CDR3 DNA sequence: TGTGCCAGCAGCTTAGACGGCCAGAGCACCGGGGAGCTGTTTTTT. Residues: CASSLDGQSTGELFF.

The rearrangement uses TRBV3-1 and TRBJ1-2; 8 positions agree with TRBD1. The germline gives CDR1 LGHDT, CDR2 YNNKEL (reference sequence). This CDR3 contains 17 residues. The V segment lost 4 bases and the J segment 7 bases; nucleotides outside the gene matches: 17. CDR3 residues: CASSPYLSGTGGTGYTF. CDR3 nucleotides: TGTGCCAGCAGCCCGTACCTGTCAGGGACAGGCGGAACTGGCTACACCTTC.

Only a few counts were recorded for this clonotype. The rearrangement links TRBV5-6 to TRBJ2-1; TRBD1 aligns across 7 bases. The closer fit of TRBJ2-5 to the DNA end suggests the J call may be wrong. CDR3 length equals 15 residues. In germline, CDR1 is SGHDT, CDR2 YYEEEE. The CDR3 protein is CASSLTLTGEETQYF. The CDR3 DNA sequence: TGTGCCAGCAGCTTGACCCTTACAGGGGAAGAGACCCAGTACTTC.

In this sample, this clonotype turned up once. V and J are TRBV29-1 and TRBJ2-3, with D possibly matching TRBD2 (5 bases). The germline V and J ends were trimmed by 3 bases and 5 bases, with 15 bases remaining between them. This CDR3 comprises 14 residues. In germline, CDR1 is SQVTM, CDR2 ANQGSEA. The CDR3 DNA reads TGCAGCGTTGAGGGCCAGCTGGCGGGAGATACGCAGTATTTT. This encodes CSVEGQLAGDTQYF.

The V and J genes are TRBV2 and TRBJ1-2, with 11 bases that match TRBD1. Trimming took 8 bases from V and 8 from J; bases not matched to a gene: 7. This CDR3 region has 13 residues. In germline, CDR1 is SNHLY, CDR2 FYNNEI. CDR3 loop: CASHLDRGRGYTF. The DNA of the CDR3 is TGTGCCAGCCACTTGGACAGGGGGCGAGGCTACACCTTC.

This chain links TRBV6-5 with TRBJ2-1; 12 nucleotides match TRBD2. This CDR3 spans 15 amino acids. J gave up 5 bases and V 6 bases, and 5 bases lay outside the gene matches. CDR1 is MNHEY, CDR2 SVGAGI, per germline. The CDR3 loop reads CASRSGTSGHNEQFF. The CDR3 region has the DNA TGTGCCAGCAGATCCGGGACTAGCGGGCACAATGAGCAGTTCTTC.

V is TRBV9 and J is TRBJ2-1; weak D call: TRBD2 (6 bases). Germline loops: CDR1 SGDLS, CDR2 YYNGEE. This CDR3 is built from 15 residues. V lost 3 bases and J lost 3, with 13 bases in between. CDR3 in DNA: TGTGCCAGCAGCGCCGGGACTCCCCTCTACAATGAGCAGTTCTTC. It is translated as CASSAGTPLYNEQFF. The variable domain in full, completed from reference TRBV9 and TRBJ2-1, reads DSGVTQTPKHLITATGQRVTLRCSPRSGDLSVYWYQQSLDQGLQFLIQYYNGEERAKGNILERFSAQQFPDLHSELNLSSLELGDSALYFCASSAGTPLYNEQFFGPGTRLTVL.

The chain recombines TRBV20-1 with TRBJ2-7, with D possibly matching TRBD1 (7 bases). CDR1 and CDR2 (germline): DFQATT, SNEGSKA (reference sequence). V gave up 0 bases and J gave up 1 base, with 16 bases separating them. The CDR3 is made up of 16 amino acids. The CDR3 DNA reads TGCAGTGCTAGAGATCTCGCCAGGGGGGTGTCCTACGAGCAGTACTTC. It specifies CSARDLARGVSYEQYF.

This chain connects TRBV7-2 to TRBJ1-1; D may be TRBD1 (5 bases). The CDR3 has 13 amino acids. Deletions cut 7 bases from V and 10 bases from J, with 19 bases between. Germline V lookup: CDR1 SGHTA, CDR2 FQGNSA. Here the CDR3 reads CASTAGREIIAFF. DNA for the CDR3: TGTGCCAGCACCGCGGGCAGGGAAATAATAGCTTTCTTT. The variable domain in full, with the rest retrieved from reference TRBV7-2 and TRBJ1-1, is GAGVSQSPSNKVTEKGKDVELRCDPISGHTALYWYRQSLGQGLEFLIYFQGNSAPDKSGLPSDRFSAERTGGSVSTLTIQRTQQEDSAVYLCASTAGREIIAFFGQGTRLTVV.

V and J are TRBV20-1 and TRBJ2-3, with 15 bases lining up with TRBD2. Trimming cost V 1 base and J 6 bases; bases outside gene matches: 2. Germline CDR1 DFQATT, CDR2 SNEGSKA (reference sequence). CDR3 length equals 15 residues. The CDR3 loop reads CSARGTSGGADTQYF. DNA of the CDR3: TGCAGTGCTAGAGGGACTAGCGGGGGGGCCGATACGCAGTATTTT.